A single TCR beta chain is shown here with its context. The data originate from a study of T cells expressing NK-cell markers. Across the study: The authors derived TCR beta repertoires from sorted CD3+CD56+NKG2C+, CD3+CD56+NKG2C- and CD3+CD56-NKG2C+ T cells. In the group of eight sequenced donors, seven were HCMV-seropositive and one was seronegative.

5'RACE template switching built TCR beta cDNA with unique molecular identifiers. No DNA is given; TCRdb re-called the 5' RACE reads and lists each CDR3 protein once. This sample's table reports roughly 180,000 distinct CDR3 sequences. The origin of this receptor is a woman aged 18-70 years in good health. The sequencing input was blood T cells: a sorted CD56 or NKG2C T cell subset, CD4+ or CD8+ T cells, or bulk PBMC T cells (not recorded which).

CDR3 residues: CSATPRLAGEVYNEQFF. The chain joins TRBV20-1 to TRBJ2-1; the TRBD2 assignment by TCRdb is unverifiable without DNA. The CDR3 loop spans 17 amino acids. Looked up from germline, CDR1 is DFQATT and CDR2 is SNEGSKA (reference sequence).